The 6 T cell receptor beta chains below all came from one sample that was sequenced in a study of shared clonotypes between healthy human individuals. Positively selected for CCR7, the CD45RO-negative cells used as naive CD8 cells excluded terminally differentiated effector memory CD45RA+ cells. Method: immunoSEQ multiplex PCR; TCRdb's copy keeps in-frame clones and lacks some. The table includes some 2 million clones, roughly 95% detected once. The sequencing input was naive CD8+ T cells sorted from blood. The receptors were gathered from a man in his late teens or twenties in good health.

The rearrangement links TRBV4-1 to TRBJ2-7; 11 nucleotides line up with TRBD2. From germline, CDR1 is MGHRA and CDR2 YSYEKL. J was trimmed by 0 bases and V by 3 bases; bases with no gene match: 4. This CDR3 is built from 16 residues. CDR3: CASSHASGGISYEQYF. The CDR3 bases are TGCGCCAGCAGCCATGCTAGCGGGGGGATCTCCTACGAGCAGTACTTC.

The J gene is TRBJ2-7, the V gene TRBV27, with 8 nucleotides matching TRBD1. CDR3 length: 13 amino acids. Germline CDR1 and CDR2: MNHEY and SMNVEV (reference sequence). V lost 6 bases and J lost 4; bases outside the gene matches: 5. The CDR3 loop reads CASRPGQAYEQYF. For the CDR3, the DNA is TGTGCCAGCAGGCCGGGACAGGCTTACGAGCAGTACTTC.

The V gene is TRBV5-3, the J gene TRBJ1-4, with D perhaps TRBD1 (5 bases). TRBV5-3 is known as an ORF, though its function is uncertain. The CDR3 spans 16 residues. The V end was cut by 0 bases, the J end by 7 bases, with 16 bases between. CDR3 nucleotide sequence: TGTGCCAGAAGCTTGGCCAAAACAGGTATCAGTGAAAAACTGTTTTTT. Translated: CARSLAKTGISEKLFF.

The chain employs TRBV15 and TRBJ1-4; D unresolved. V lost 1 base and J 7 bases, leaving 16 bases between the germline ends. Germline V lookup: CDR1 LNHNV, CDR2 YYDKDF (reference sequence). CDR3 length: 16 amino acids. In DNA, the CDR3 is TGTGCCACCAGCAGAGGGGCCCAACCTGGCGGTGAAAAACTGTTTTTT. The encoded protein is CATSRGAQPGGEKLFF.

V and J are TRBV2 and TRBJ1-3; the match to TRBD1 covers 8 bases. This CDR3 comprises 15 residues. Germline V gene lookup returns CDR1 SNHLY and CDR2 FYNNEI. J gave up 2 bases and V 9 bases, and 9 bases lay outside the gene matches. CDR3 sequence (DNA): TGTGCCAGTACACTGGGCAGGGGGCCTGGAAACACCATATATTTT. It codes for CASTLGRGPGNTIYF.

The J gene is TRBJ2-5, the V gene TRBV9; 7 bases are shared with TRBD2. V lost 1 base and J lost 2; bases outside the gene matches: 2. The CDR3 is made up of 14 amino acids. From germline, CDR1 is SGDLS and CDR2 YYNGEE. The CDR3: CASSVPGGQETQYF. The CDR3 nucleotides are TGTGCCAGCAGCGTACCGGGGGGTCAAGAGACCCAGTACTTC.